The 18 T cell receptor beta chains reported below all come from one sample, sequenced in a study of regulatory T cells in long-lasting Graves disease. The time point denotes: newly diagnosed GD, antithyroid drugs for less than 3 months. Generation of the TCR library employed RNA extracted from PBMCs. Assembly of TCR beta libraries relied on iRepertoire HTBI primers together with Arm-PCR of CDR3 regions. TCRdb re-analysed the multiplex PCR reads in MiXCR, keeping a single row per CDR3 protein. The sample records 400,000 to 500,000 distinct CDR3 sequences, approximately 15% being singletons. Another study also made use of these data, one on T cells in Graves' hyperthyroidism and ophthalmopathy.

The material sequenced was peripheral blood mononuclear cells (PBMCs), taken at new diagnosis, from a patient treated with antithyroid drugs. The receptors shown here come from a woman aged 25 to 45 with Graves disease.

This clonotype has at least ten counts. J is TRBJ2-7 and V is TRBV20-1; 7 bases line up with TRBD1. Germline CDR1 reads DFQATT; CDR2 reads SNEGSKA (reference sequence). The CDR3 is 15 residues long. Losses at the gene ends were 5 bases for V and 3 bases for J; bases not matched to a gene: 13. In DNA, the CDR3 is TGCAGTGCTGAACACCGACAGGGTAATCACTACGAGCAGTACTTC. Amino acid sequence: CSAEHRQGNHYEQYF.

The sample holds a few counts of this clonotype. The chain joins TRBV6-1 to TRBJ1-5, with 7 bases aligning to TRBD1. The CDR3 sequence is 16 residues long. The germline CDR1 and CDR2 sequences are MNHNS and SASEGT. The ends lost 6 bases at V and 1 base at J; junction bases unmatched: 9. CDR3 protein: CASRQRGPGSNQPQHF. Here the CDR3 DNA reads TGTGCCAGCAGACAGAGGGGGCCGGGGAGCAATCAGCCCCAGCATTTT.

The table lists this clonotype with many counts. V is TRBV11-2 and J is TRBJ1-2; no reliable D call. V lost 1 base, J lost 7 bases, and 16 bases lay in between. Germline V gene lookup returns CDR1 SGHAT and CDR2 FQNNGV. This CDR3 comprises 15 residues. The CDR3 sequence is CASSLAPGRSGGYTF. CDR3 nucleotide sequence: TGTGCCAGCAGCTTAGCCCCCGGCAGATCGGGTGGCTACACCTTC.

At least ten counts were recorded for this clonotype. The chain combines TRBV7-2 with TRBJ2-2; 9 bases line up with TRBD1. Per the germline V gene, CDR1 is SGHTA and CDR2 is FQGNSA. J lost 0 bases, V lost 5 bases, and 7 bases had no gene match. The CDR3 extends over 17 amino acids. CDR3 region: CASSISTGGTNTGELFF. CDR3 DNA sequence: TGTGCCAGCAGCATATCGACAGGGGGTACGAACACCGGGGAGCTGTTTTTT.

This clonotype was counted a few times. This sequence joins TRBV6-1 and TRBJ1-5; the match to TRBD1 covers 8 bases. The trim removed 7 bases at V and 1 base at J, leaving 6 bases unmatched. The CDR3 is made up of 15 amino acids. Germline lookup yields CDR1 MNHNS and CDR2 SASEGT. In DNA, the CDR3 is TGTGCCAGCACTCCGACAGGGGCAAGCAATCAGCCCCAGCATTTT. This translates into CASTPTGASNQPQHF.

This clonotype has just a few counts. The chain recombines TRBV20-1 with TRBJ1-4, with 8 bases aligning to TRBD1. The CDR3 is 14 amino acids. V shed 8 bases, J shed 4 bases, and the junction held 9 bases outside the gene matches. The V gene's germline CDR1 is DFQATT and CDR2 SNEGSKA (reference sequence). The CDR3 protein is CSTPTGAFNEKLFF. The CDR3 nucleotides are TGCAGTACTCCGACAGGGGCCTTTAATGAAAAACTGTTTTTT.

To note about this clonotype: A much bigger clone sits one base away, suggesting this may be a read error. The CDR3 reads CASSEARTSGRCEQYF. CDR3 bases: TGTGCCAGCAGTGAAGCCCGGACTAGCGGGAGGTGTGAGCAGTACTTC. The rearrangement links TRBV2 to TRBJ2-7; 14 bases are shared with TRBD2. The V gene end was trimmed by 0 bases and the J gene end by 7 bases; junction bases not matched to a gene: 5. Germline CDR1 reads SNHLY; CDR2 reads FYNNEI. CDR3 size: 16 residues.

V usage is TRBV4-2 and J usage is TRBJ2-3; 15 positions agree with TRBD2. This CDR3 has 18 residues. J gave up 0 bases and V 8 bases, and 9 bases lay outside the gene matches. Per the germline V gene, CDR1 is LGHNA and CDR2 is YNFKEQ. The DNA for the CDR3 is TGTGCCAGCTCCCAGGGACTAGCGGGAGGTGGGAGCACAGATACGCAGTATTTT. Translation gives CASSQGLAGGGSTDTQYF.

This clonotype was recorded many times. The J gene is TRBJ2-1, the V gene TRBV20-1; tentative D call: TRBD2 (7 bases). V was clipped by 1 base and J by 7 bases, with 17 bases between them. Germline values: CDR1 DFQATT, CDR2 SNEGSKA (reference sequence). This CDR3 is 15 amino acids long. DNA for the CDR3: TGCAGTGCTAGAGTAAGGAGGGGGGGTAGGAATGAGCAGTTCTTC. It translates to CSARVRRGGRNEQFF.

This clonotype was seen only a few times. For the CDR3, the DNA is TGTGCCAGCAGTTACATGGGGGTCCGCACTGAAGCTTTCTTT. This codes for CASSYMGVRTEAFF. The chain uses TRBV6-9 and TRBJ1-1; a possible D gene is TRBD1 (5 bases). The CDR3 extends over 14 amino acids. The germline gives CDR1 MNHGY, CDR2 SVAAGI. V lost 3 bases and J lost 4, with 12 bases in between.

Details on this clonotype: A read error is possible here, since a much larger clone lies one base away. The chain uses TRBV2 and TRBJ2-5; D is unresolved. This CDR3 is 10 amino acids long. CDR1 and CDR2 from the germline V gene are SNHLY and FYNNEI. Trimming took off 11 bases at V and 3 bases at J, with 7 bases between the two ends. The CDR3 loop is CAGTEETQYF. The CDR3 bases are TGTGCCGGCACCGAAGAGACCCAGTACTTC.

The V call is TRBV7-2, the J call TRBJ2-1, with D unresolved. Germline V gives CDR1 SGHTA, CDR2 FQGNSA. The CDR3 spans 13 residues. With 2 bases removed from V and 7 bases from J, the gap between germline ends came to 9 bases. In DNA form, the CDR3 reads TGTGCCAGCAGCTTATCTTGGCCTAATGAGCAGTTCTTC. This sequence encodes CASSLSWPNEQFF. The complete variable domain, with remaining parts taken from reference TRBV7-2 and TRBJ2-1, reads GAGVSQSPSNKVTEKGKDVELRCDPISGHTALYWYRQSLGQGLEFLIYFQGNSAPDKSGLPSDRFSAERTGGSVSTLTIQRTQQEDSAVYLCASSLSWPNEQFFGPGTRLTVL.

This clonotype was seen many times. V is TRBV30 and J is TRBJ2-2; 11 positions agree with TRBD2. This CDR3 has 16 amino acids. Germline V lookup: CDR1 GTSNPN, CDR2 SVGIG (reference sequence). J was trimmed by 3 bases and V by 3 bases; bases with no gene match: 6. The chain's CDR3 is CAWRGLAGGDTGELFF. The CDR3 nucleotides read TGTGCCTGGAGGGGGCTAGCGGGAGGAGACACCGGGGAGCTGTTTTTT.

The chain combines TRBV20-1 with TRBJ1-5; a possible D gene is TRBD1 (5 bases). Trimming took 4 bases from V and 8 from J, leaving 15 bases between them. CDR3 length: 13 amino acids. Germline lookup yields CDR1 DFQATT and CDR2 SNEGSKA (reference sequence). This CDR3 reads CSATPGREKPQHF. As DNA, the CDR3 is TGCAGTGCTACTCCAGGGAGGGAAAAGCCCCAGCATTTT.

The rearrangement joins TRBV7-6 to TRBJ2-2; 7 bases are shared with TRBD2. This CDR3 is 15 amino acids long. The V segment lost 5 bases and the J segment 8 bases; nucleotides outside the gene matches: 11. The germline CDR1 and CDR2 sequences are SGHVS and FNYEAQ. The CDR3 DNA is TGTGCCAGCAGCCGGGACTATTCGCGTGCGGGGGAGCTGTTTTTT. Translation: CASSRDYSRAGELFF.

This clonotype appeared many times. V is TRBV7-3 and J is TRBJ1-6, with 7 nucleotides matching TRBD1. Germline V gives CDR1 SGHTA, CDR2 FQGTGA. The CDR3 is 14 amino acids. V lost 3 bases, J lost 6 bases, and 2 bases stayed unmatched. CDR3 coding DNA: TGTGCCAGCAGCTTGACAGGGCTTAATTCACCCCTCCACTTT. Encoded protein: CASSLTGLNSPLHF. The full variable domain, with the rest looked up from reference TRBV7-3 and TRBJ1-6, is GAGVSQTPSNKVTEKGKYVELRCDPISGHTALYWYRQSLGQGPEFLIYFQGTGAADDSGLPNDRFFAVRPEGSVSTLKIQRTERGDSAVYLCASSLTGLNSPLHFGNGTRLTVT.

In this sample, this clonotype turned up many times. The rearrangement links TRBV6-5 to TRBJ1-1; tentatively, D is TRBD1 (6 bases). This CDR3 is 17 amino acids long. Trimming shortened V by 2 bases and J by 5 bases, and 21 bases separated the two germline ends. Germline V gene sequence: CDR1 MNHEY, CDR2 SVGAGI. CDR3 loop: CASSYHPPRGSRTEAFF. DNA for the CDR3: TGTGCCAGCAGTTACCACCCTCCCAGGGGTTCAAGGACTGAAGCTTTCTTT.

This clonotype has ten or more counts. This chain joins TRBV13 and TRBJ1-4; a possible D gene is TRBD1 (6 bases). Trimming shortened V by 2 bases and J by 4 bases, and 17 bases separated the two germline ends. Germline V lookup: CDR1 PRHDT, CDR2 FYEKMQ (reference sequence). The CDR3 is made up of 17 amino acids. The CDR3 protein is CASSLKKRQVLNEKLFF. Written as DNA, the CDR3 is TGTGCCAGCAGCTTAAAGAAGAGACAGGTCCTTAATGAAAAACTGTTTTTT.